This T cell receptor (beta chain) stems from a study of response to subunit inactivated influenza vaccine. Regarding the study as a whole: That few new T cells are recruited by each seasonal influenza vaccination was the authors' suggestion.

MiXCR was run by TCRdb on the RT-PCR reads, yielding one entry per CDR3 protein. The sample comprises about 310,000 distinct CDR3 sequences, 20% to 25% of which are singletons, and around 10% rests with the top ten. Notes on this clonotype: Its matching antigen is unknown.

The CDR3 consists of 16 residues. Germline values: CDR1 SEHNR, CDR2 FQNEAQ (reference sequence). The V gene lost 1 base and the J gene lost 0 bases, with 10 bases spanning the gap. This receptor was obtained from a man in his fifties or sixties who received an inactivated influenza vaccine. This material consisted of PBMCs from blood, taken roughly 20 months after vaccination. The rearrangement uses TRBV7-9 and TRBJ1-3; TRBD1 might be the D (5 bases). The CDR3 coding sequence is TGTGCCAGCAGCTTAGTATTGGGGGGCTCTGGAAACACCATATATTTT. Translation: CASSLVLGGSGNTIYF.